This T cell receptor beta chain was found in a study of identical twins. Study observations and caveats: Excess sharing between twins was weaker in beta out-of-frame sequences. Clonotypes of the beta chain that were abundant in cord blood carried fewer insertions (memory repertoires showed none). Analyses of zero insertions could be partly confounded by invariant MAIT and iNKT cells.

Template switching, a step in the protocol, added a universal primer site, and cDNA carried unique molecular identifiers. MiXCR was run by TCRdb on the 5' RACE reads, yielding one entry per CDR3 protein. The table lists about 690,000 distinct CDR3 sequences, around 6.1% of them singletons. This clonotype was picked up many times. The antigen is undetermined. This TCR derives from a man younger than 35 in good health. Material for sequencing was naive T cells sorted from blood.

The chain's CDR3 is CASSLLRRDTKNIQYF. CDR3 bases: TGTGCCAGCAGCTTGTTGAGAAGGGACACCAAAAACATTCAGTACTTC. V gene TRBV7-9 combines with J gene TRBJ2-4; perhaps TRBD1 as D (6 bases). Per germline, CDR1 SEHNR and CDR2 FQNEAQ (reference sequence). Trimming removed 3 bases from V and 2 bases from J, with 14 bases in between. The CDR3 loop spans 16 amino acids.